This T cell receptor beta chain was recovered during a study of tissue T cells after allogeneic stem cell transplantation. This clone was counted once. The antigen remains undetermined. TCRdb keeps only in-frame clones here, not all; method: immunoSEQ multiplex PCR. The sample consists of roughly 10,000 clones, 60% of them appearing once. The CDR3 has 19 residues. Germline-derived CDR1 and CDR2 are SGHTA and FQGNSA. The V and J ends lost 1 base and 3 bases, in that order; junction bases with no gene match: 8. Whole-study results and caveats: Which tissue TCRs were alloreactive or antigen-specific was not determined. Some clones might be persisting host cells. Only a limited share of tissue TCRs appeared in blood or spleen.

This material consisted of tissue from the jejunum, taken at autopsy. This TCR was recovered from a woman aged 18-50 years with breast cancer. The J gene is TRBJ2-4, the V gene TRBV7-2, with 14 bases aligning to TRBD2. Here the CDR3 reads CASSLVWTSGGSGKNIQYF. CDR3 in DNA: TGTGCCAGCAGCTTAGTCTGGACTAGCGGGGGGTCCGGCAAAAACATTCAGTACTTC.